This TCR beta chain was recovered during a study of T cells in Graves' hyperthyroidism and ophthalmopathy. Study-wide results and limits: Blood shared most expanded thyroid clonotypes above 0.001.

The V gene's germline CDR1 is SGHNT and CDR2 YYREEE (reference sequence). The V and J ends lost 4 bases and 2 bases, in that order; junction bases with no gene match: 11. This CDR3 spans 19 amino acids. Graves' hyperthyroidism was deemed stable given no ophthalmopathy progression within 18 months. These patients, aged 18 to 65, had recently diagnosed hyperthyroidism lasting under 2 months. Thyroid ultrasound and orbital computed tomography, with clinical symptoms and serum thyroxine and TRAb, informed diagnoses. Template material for amplifying TCR beta CDR3 regions consisted of RNA transcripts. HTBI primers drove first-round RT-PCR of the TCR CDR3. One entry per CDR3 protein, called by TCRdb with MiXCR from the multiplex PCR reads. The profile shows roughly 420,000 distinct CDR3 sequences, approximately 14% of them singletons. This clonotype showed up many times. What it recognizes is unknown.

The chain uses TRBV5-4 and TRBJ2-3, with 15 bases lining up with TRBD2. This receptor was identified in a woman under 30 with Graves' hyperthyroidism. Specimen: blood. The CDR3 is CASSTAGTSGRRNTDTQYF. CDR3 bases: TGTGCCAGCAGCACGGCCGGGACTAGCGGGAGGAGGAACACAGATACGCAGTATTTT.